Listed below are T cell receptor beta chains from one sample, sequenced in a study of T-cell reconstitution after alpha-beta-depleted transplantation in children. TCRdb fed the PCR reads into MiXCR, producing one record per CDR3 protein. The data show 670,000 or so distinct CDR3 sequences, around 13% seen once. Source: PBMCs, taken before TCRalphabeta/CD19-depleted stem cell transplant. The receptors come from a girl aged 2 to 10 with congenital amegakaryocytic thrombocytopenia, due to receive a stem cell transplant. Both conserved end residues are part of each CDR3. A D gene is named only where the DNA matches it firmly. For some rows the clone size is stated as once, few or many, or as a class when expanded; others skip it.

abundance	j_gene	v_gene	d_gene	CDR3nt	CDR3aa
many	TRBJ2-1	TRBV20-1	.	TGCAGTGCTACCAGCGGGTTGGTGAATGAGCAGTTCTTC	CSATSGLVNEQFF
.	TRBJ2-2	TRBV10-3	.	TGTGCCATCAGTGAGTCGCTCGGAGAGGGGACCGGGGAGCTGTTTTTT	CAISESLGEGTGELFF
.	TRBJ2-1	TRBV20-1	TRBD1	TGCAGTGCGGGGACAGTCTACAATGAGCAGTTCTTC	CSAGTVYNEQFF
.	TRBJ2-3	TRBV21-1	.	TGTGCCAGCAGCAACTCGGGGCCCGGGACAGATACGCAGTATTTT	CASSNSGPGTDTQYF
many	TRBJ1-3	TRBV12-3/TRBV12-4	.	TGTGCCAGCAGTTTAGGGGGGGCTCGAGCTGGAAACACCATATATTTT	CASSLGGARAGNTIYF
.	TRBJ2-2	TRBV3-1	TRBD2	TGTGCCAGCAGCCTGAGACTAGCGGAGGATAACACCGGGGAGCTGTTTTTT	CASSLRLAEDNTGELFF
many	TRBJ2-1	TRBV29-1	TRBD2	TGCAGCGTTGACAGCGGGAGCTCCTACAATGAGCAGTTCTTC	CSVDSGSSYNEQFF
few	TRBJ1-5	TRBV20-1	.	TGCAGTGCTACCAATACCAATCAGCCCCAGCATTTT	CSATNTNQPQHF
few	TRBJ1-5	TRBV4-1	.	TGCGCCAGCAGCCACGCAGGGACGAGGGGTCAGCCCCAGCATTTT	CASSHAGTRGQPQHF
.	TRBJ2-2	TRBV21-1	.	TGTGCCAGCAGCAAAGATTGGGACAGGGAGAACACCGGGGAGCTGTTTTTT	CASSKDWDRENTGELFF
many	TRBJ2-7	TRBV4-1	.	TGCGCCAGCAGCCAAGATCGGCAGATCTACGAGCAGTACTTC	CASSQDRQIYEQYF
.	TRBJ2-7	TRBV7-9	TRBD1	TGTGCCAGCAGCGGGACAGGAGACTCCTACGAGCAGTACTTC	CASSGTGDSYEQYF
few	TRBJ2-7	TRBV29-1	.	TGCAGCGTGGCGACAGAACATCCCTACGAGCAGTACTTC	CSVATEHPYEQYF
.	TRBJ2-2	TRBV7-7	TRBD2	TGTGCCAGCAGCTCAGGACTAGCGGACCACACCGGGGAGCTGTTTTTT	CASSSGLADHTGELFF
many	TRBJ2-5	TRBV20-1	TRBD2	TGCAGTGCTAGAGATTGGGCTAGCGGGAATCCCGAGACCCAGTACTTC	CSARDWASGNPETQYF
once	TRBJ1-2	TRBV15	.	TGTGCCACCAGCGGAGAGGGGCGGTATGGCTACACCTTC	CATSGEGRYGYTF
few	TRBJ2-3	TRBV28	.	TGTGCCAGCAGTCCCTTTGAGCGCCTCACAGATACGCAGTATTTT	CASSPFERLTDTQYF
many	TRBJ2-1	TRBV6-5	.	TGTGCCAGCAGTTACTCGATTTCCCCAAGGCCGACTAATGAGCAGTTCTTC	CASSYSISPRPTNEQFF
few	TRBJ2-3	TRBV10-1	.	TGCGCCAGCCGTGGTTCCCGGGACCCCCGGGGAGAGACGCAGTATTTT	CASRGSRDPRGETQYF
many	TRBJ2-7	TRBV7-8	TRBD1	TGTGCCAGCAGCTTAGAAGGACAGGGGCAAAGCTACGAGCAGTACTTC	CASSLEGQGQSYEQYF
.	TRBJ2-1	TRBV20-1	TRBD2	TGCTGCGCTGAGGGACTAGCGGGGGCTCAGACCTACAATGAGCAGTTCTTC	CCAEGLAGAQTYNEQFF
few	TRBJ1-1	TRBV15	.	TGTGCCACCAGCAGAGATGGGTTCACCGGCATTGAAGCTTTCTTT	CATSRDGFTGIEAFF
many	TRBJ2-3	TRBV15	.	TGTGCCACCAGCAGAGATAGACGACACTTGACAGCCACAGATACGCAGTATTTT	CATSRDRRHLTATDTQYF
.	TRBJ1-1	TRBV2	TRBD1	TGTGCCAGCAGTGTCGAGGGGGCACACACTGAAGCTTTCTTT	CASSVEGAHTEAFF
many	TRBJ1-3	TRBV20-1	.	TGCAGTGCTAGAGATCCCGAGACAGCAGGAAACACCATATATTTT	CSARDPETAGNTIYF
few	TRBJ2-2	TRBV5-5	.	TGTGCCAGCAGCTTGAATGACGACACCGGGGAGCTGTTTTTT	CASSLNDDTGELFF
.	TRBJ1-1	TRBV25-1	.	TGTGCCAGCAGTGTTACGAACACTGAAGCTTTCTTT	CASSVTNTEAFF
.	TRBJ1-1	TRBV7-9	.	TGTGCCAGCAGTTTACAACCCATATTTGGGGTGCGAACTGAAGCTTTCTTT	CASSLQPIFGVRTEAFF